In its sample, the clone carrying this T cell receptor beta chain was seen many times. Its antigen is not known. TCRdb used MiXCR to reprocess the reads, holding one entry per CDR3 protein. The sample shows more than 200,000 distinct CDR3 sequences, around 8.7% of them seen only once. This sample stems from a study of T cell repertoires in cytomegalovirus infection. Study context: CMV infection together with matching HLA type was indicated by public TCR beta signatures.

With 4 bases removed from V and 1 base from J, the gap between germline ends came to 8 bases. CDR1 is LNHDA, CDR2 SQIVND, per germline (reference sequence). There are 15 residues in the CDR3. Overall study findings and caveats: The response measured ex vivo was dominated by TCR beta clonotypes (HLA-C-restricted and CMV-specific). Adding up the frequency of public TCR beta families identified people who carried CMV plus the relevant HLA.

Input material: PBMCs. The chain employs TRBV19 and TRBJ2-6, with D perhaps matching TRBD2 (5 bases). This receptor was taken from a human donor in good health (CMV status not recorded). Some clones in this sample may be carry-over from other donors' samples. This chain's CDR3 is CASSTQRSGANVLTF. CDR3 bases: TGTGCCAGTAGTACCCAGCGGTCTGGGGCCAACGTCCTGACTTTC.